This T cell receptor beta chain emerged from a study of T cell repertoires in cytomegalovirus infection (dated by TCRdb to about 2019). A note on the overall study: Because public TCR beta signatures pointed to carriage of CMV infection together with the matching HLA type, the HLA type of each donor mattered for the analysis.

V drops 5 bases and J drops 5 bases, leaving 18 bases in between. The CDR3 starts with the cysteine, ends with the phenylalanine, and has 15 residues. Only CDR3 DNA is held: 45 bases, read in frame from base 1. Results the study describes overall, beyond this receptor: The ex vivo response was dominated by HLA-C-restricted CMV-specific TCR beta clonotypes, and the single most frequent clonotype in two of eight donors was supplied by these HLA-C-restricted clonotypes. In both this cohort and an independent 352-donor cohort, the cumulative frequency of public TCR beta family members distinguished carriers of CMV infection plus the relevant HLA type.

Sequencing was carried out with an Illumina HiSeq 1500. Using fastp trimming at Q25 and MiXCR clonotype assembly, TCRdb reanalyzed the public sequencing data and kept in-frame beta chains. Rows are combined by CDR3 protein, so each entry shows the most common genes and DNA. Within this sample are approximately 750,000 distinct CDR3 sequences, with about 40% of them counted one time only. The ten largest make up about 2.8% of the sample. This clonotype showed up just a few times. No cognate antigen has been identified for it. No much larger clone is present one base from it, and per-base qualities are unavailable.

This receptor was obtained from a human donor in good health (CMV status not recorded). Some clones in this sample may be carry-over from other donors' samples. The V gene is TRBV12-3 or TRBV12-4 and the J gene is TRBJ2-5; the D segment may tentatively be TRBD1 or TRBD2, each giving 5 matched bases. The sample consisted of PBMCs. The nucleotides read TGTGCCAGCAGTCTATCCGGACGGGGCGAGGAGACCCAGTACTTC. Its protein product is CASSLSGRGEETQYF.